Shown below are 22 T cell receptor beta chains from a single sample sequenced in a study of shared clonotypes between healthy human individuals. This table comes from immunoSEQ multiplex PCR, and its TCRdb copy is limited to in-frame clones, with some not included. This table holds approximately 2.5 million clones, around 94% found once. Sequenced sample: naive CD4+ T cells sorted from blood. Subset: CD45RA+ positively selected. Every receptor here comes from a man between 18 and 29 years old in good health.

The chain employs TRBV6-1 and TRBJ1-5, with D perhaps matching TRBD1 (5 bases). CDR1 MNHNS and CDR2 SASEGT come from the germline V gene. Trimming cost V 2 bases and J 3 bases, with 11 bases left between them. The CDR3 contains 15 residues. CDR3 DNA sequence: TGTGCCAGCAGTGAATCTGGCAGGGACAATCAGCCCCAGCATTTT. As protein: CASSESGRDNQPQHF.

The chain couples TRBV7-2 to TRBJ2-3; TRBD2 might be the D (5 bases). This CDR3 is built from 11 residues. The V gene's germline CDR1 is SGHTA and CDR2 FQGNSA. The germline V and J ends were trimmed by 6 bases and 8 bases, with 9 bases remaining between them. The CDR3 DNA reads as TGTGCCAGCAGTCAAGGAGGTACGCAGTATTTT. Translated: CASSQGGTQYF.

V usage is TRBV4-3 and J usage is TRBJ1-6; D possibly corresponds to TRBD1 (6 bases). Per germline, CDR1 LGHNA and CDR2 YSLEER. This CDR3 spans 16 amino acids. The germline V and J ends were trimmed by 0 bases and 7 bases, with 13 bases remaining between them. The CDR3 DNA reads TGCGCCAGCAGCCAAGATATAGGGGGGGGGAATTCACCCCTCCACTTT. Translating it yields CASSQDIGGGNSPLHF.

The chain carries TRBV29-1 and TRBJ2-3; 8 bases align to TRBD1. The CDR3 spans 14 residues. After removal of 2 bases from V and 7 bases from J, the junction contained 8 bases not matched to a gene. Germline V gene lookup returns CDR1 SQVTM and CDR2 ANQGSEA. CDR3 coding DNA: TGCAGCGTTGAAAGACGGACAGGGCCTTATACGCAGTATTTT. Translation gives CSVERRTGPYTQYF.

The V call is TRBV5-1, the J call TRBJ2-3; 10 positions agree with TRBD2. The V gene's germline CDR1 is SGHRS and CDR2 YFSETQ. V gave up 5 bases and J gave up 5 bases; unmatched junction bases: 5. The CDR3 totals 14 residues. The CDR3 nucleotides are TGCGCCAGCAGTGGGGGGACTAGCGTAGATACGCAGTATTTT. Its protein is CASSGGTSVDTQYF.

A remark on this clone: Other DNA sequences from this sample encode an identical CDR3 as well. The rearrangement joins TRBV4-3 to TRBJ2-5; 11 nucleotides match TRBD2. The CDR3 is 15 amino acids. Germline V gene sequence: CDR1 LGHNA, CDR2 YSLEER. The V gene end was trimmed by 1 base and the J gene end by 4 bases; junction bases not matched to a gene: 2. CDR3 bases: TGCGCCAGCAGCCAAGGTCTAGCGGGAGGAGAGACCCAGTACTTC. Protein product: CASSQGLAGGETQYF.

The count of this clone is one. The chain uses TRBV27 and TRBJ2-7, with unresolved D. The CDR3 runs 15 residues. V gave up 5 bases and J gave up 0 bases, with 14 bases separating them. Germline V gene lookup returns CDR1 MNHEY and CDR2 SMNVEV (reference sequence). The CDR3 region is CASSPRLKVSYEQYF. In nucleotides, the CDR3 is TGTGCCAGCAGTCCCCGCCTTAAGGTCTCCTACGAGCAGTACTTC.

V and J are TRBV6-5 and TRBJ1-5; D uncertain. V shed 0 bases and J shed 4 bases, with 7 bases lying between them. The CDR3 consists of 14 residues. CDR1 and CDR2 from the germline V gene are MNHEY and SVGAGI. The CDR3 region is CASSYSGMNQPQHF. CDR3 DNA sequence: TGTGCCAGCAGTTACTCGGGGATGAATCAGCCCCAGCATTTT.

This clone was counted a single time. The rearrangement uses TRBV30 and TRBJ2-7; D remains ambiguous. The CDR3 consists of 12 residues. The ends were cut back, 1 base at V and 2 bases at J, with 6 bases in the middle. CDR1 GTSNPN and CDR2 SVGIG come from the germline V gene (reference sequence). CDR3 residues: CAWSDEPYEQYF. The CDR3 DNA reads TGTGCCTGGAGTGACGAACCCTACGAGCAGTACTTC.

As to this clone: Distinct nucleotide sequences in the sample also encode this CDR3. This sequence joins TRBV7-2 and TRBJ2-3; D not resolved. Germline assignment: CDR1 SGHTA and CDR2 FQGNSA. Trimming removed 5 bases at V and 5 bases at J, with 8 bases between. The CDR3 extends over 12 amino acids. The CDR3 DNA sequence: TGTGCCAGCAGCCCCGGCGGAGATACGCAGTATTTT. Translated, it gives CASSPGGDTQYF.

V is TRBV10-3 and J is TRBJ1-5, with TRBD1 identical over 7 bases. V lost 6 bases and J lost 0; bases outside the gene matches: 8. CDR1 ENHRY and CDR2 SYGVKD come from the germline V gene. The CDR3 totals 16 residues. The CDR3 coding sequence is TGTGCCATCAGCGCCACCGGGACAGTTAGCAATCAGCCCCAGCATTTT. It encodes CAISATGTVSNQPQHF.

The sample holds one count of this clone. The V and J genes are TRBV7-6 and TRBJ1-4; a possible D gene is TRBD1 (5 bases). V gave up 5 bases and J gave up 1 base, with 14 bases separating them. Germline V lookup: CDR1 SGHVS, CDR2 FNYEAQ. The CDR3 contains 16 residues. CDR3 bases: TGTGCCAGCAGCCAGGGACTAGACGGAACTAATGAAAAACTGTTTTTT. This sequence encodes CASSQGLDGTNEKLFF.

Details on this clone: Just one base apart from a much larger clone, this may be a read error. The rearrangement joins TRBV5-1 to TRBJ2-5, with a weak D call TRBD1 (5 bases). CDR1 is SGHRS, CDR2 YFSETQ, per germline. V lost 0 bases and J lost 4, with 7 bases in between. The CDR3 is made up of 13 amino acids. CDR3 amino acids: CASSLGQPETQYF. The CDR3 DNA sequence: TGCGCCAGCAGCTTGGGACAGCCAGAGACCCAGTACTTC.

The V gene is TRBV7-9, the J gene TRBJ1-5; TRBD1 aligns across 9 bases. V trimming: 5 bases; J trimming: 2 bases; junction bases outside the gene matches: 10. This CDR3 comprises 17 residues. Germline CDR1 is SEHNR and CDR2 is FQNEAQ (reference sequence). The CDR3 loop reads CASSPRATGGRNQPQHF. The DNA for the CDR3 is TGTGCCAGCAGCCCCCGGGCCACAGGGGGCCGCAATCAGCCCCAGCATTTT.

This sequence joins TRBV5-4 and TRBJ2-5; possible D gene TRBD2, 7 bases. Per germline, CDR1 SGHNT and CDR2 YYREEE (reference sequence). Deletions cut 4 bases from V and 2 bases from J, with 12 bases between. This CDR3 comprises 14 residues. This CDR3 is CASSRRGGQETQYF. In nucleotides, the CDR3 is TGTGCCAGCAGCCGAAGGGGGGGACAAGAGACCCAGTACTTC.

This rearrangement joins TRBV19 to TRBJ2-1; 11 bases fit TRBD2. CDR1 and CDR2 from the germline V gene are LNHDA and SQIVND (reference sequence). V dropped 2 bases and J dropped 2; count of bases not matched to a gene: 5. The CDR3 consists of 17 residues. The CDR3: CASSIRSSGGTYNEQFF. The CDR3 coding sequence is TGTGCCAGTAGTATAAGGTCTAGCGGGGGGACCTACAATGAGCAGTTCTTC.

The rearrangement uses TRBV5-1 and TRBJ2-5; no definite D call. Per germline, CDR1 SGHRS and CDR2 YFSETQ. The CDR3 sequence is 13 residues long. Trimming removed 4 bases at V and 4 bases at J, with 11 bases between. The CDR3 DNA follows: TGCGCCAGCAGCCCCGGGTCTGGAGAGACCCAGTACTTC. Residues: CASSPGSGETQYF.

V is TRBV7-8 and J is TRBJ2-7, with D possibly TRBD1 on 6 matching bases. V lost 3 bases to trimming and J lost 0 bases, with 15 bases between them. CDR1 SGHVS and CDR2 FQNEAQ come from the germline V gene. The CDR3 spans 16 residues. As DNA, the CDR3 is TGTGCCAGCAGCTTCCAGCTTGACAGGTCCTCCTACGAGCAGTACTTC. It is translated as CASSFQLDRSSYEQYF.

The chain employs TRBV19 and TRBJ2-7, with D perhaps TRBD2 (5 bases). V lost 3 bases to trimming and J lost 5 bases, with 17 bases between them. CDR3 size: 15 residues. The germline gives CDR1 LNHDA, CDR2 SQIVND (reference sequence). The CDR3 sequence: CASSISGSTGNEQYF. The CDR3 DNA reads TGTGCCAGTAGTATTTCTGGTAGTACGGGGAACGAGCAGTACTTC.

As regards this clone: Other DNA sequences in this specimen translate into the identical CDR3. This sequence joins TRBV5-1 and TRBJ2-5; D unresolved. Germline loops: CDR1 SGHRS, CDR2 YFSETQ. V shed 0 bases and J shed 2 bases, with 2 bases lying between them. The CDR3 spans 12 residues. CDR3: CASSLVQETQYF. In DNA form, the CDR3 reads TGCGCCAGCAGCTTGGTTCAAGAGACCCAGTACTTC.

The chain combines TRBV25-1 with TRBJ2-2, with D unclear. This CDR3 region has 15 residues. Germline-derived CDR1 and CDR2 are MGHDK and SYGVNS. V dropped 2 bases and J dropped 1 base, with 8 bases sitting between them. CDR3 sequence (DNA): TGTGCCAGCAGTGAAACAAGAATGAACACCGGGGAGCTGTTTTTT. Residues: CASSETRMNTGELFF.

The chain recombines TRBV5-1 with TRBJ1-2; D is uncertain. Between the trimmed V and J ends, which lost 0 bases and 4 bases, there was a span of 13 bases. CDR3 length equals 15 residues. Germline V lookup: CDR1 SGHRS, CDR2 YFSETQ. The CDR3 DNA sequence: TGCGCCAGCAGCTTGGAGCTAGGCCACTTCTATGGCTACACCTTC. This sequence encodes CASSLELGHFYGYTF.